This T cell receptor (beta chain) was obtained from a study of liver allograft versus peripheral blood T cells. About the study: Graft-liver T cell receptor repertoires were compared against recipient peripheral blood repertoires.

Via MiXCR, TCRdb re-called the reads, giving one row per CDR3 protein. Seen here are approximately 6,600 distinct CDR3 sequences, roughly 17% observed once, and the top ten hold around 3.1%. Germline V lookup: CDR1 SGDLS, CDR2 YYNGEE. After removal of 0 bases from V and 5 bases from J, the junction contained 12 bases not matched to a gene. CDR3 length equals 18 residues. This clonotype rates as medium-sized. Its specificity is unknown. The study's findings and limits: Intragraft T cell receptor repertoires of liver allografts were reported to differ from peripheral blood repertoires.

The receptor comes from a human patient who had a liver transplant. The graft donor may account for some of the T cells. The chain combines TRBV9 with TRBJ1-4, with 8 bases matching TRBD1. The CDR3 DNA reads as TGTGCCAGCAGCGTAGCTATGCCAGGGGGCCGCCCCAATGAAAAACTGTTTTTT. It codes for CASSVAMPGGRPNEKLFF.